The next 32 T cell receptor beta chains were all read from a single sample in a study of cytomegalovirus exposure and HLA in healthy donors. Amplification used 60 Vbeta primers and 13 Jbeta primers. Data came from immunoSEQ multiplex PCR; TCRdb stores just in-frame clones and leaves some out. The table records some 150,000 clones, about four fifths of them present only once. The sequencing input was PBMCs. These TCRs come from a man aged 25-45 years in good health and CMV-seronegative.

The chain recombines TRBV10-3 with TRBJ2-7; D is uncertain. CDR3 length: 14 amino acids. The V end lost 2 bases, the J end lost 3 bases, and 11 bases lay between the germline ends. CDR1 and CDR2 (germline): ENHRY, SYGVKD. The DNA for the CDR3 is TGTGCCATCAGTGAGCCGACAAGAAACTACGAGCAGTACTTC. It yields the protein CAISEPTRNYEQYF.

The chain employs TRBV28 and TRBJ1-1; TRBD1 aligns across 7 bases. CDR3 length: 18 amino acids. V trimming: 6 bases; J trimming: 0 bases; junction bases outside the gene matches: 16. The germline V gene encodes CDR1 MDHEN and CDR2 SYDVKM. The CDR3 DNA is TGTGCCAGCAGCCGTTTCACCCACAGGGGCGACATGAACACTGAAGCTTTCTTT. Translated: CASSRFTHRGDMNTEAFF.

V is TRBV5-1 and J is TRBJ1-6; tentatively, D is TRBD1 (5 bases). The V and J ends lost 0 bases and 7 bases respectively, with 11 bases between them. The germline V gene encodes CDR1 SGHRS and CDR2 YFSETQ. The CDR3 is 15 amino acids. CDR3 protein: CASSLAPGVNSPLHF. In DNA form, the CDR3 reads TGCGCCAGCAGCTTGGCCCCGGGGGTCAATTCACCCCTCCACTTT.

The chain employs TRBV19 and TRBJ1-1; the D gene is possibly TRBD1 (5 bases). The CDR3 extends over 15 amino acids. V was cut by 9 bases and J by 1 base, with 18 bases left in between. From germline, CDR1 is LNHDA and CDR2 SQIVND (reference sequence). The CDR3 here is CASSYAVGANTEAFF. The CDR3 DNA sequence: TGTGCCAGCTCCTACGCCGTTGGGGCGAACACTGAAGCTTTCTTT.

This chain uses TRBV7-2 with TRBJ2-7, with a tentative D call TRBD2 (6 bases). The V and J ends lost 2 bases and 7 bases respectively, with 15 bases between them. Germline V gene lookup returns CDR1 SGHTA and CDR2 FQGNSA. The CDR3 has 14 amino acids. CDR3 protein: CASSLSGPGWEQYF. The DNA for the CDR3 is TGTGCCAGCAGCTTAAGCGGGCCGGGGTGGGAGCAGTACTTC.

The genes are TRBV5-4 and TRBJ2-7, with 8 positions matching TRBD2. The V gene's germline CDR1 is SGHNT and CDR2 YYREEE (reference sequence). This CDR3 spans 14 amino acids. Trimming removed 4 bases from V and 3 bases from J; junction bases left unmatched: 6. The CDR3 here is CASSQPGGGYEQYF. DNA of the CDR3: TGTGCCAGCAGCCAACCGGGGGGGGGCTACGAGCAGTACTTC.

The rearrangement links TRBV5-1 to TRBJ2-7; 10 bases agree with TRBD2. With 0 bases clipped from V and 6 bases from J, the junction kept 12 bases outside the gene matches. Germline assignment: CDR1 SGHRS and CDR2 YFSETQ. The CDR3 covers 17 residues. CDR3 residues: CASSLGPSGSLDGEQYF. The DNA for the CDR3 is TGCGCCAGCAGCTTGGGTCCTAGCGGGAGCCTAGACGGCGAGCAGTACTTC.

The chain couples TRBV6-6 to TRBJ2-3; a possible D gene is TRBD2 (5 bases). Germline-derived CDR1 and CDR2 are MNHNY and SVGAGI (reference sequence). The V end was cut by 4 bases, the J end by 0 bases, with 8 bases between. The CDR3 is 14 residues long. The CDR3 protein is CASSWEPSTDTQYF. The DNA of the CDR3 is TGTGCCAGCAGTTGGGAGCCTAGCACAGATACGCAGTATTTT.

The chain uses TRBV19 and TRBJ1-4; maybe TRBD1 (6 bases). From germline, CDR1 is LNHDA and CDR2 SQIVND (reference sequence). Deletions cut 4 bases from V and 8 bases from J, with 26 bases between. The CDR3 is made up of 18 amino acids. CDR3 DNA sequence: TGTGCCAGTAGTAGTCCGGGGGGCGAGCAGGGAGCGAGAGAAAAACTGTTTTTT. It specifies CASSSPGGEQGAREKLFF.

The chain employs TRBV6-6 and TRBJ2-5, with 12 nucleotides matching TRBD2. With 5 bases clipped from V and 5 bases from J, the junction kept 6 bases outside the gene matches. The CDR3 length is 15 residues. Per the germline V gene, CDR1 is MNHNY and CDR2 is SVGAGI (reference sequence). CDR3 DNA sequence: TGTGCCAGCAGTAGGGCCGGGACTAGCGGGGAGACCCAGTACTTC. This sequence encodes CASSRAGTSGETQYF.

DNA for the CDR3: TGTGCCAGCAGCTTAGTTAGTAGCACAGATACGCAGTATTTT. Protein sequence: CASSLVSSTDTQYF. The chain uses TRBV7-7 and TRBJ2-3; D remains unclear. The V and J ends lost 1 base and 0 bases respectively, with 5 bases between them. The CDR3 extends over 14 amino acids. CDR1 SSHAT and CDR2 FNYEAQ come from the germline V gene (reference sequence).

This clone occurred once. The chain links TRBV7-8 to TRBJ1-5, with D possibly matching TRBD1 (5 bases). The CDR3 has 17 residues. Trimming took off 0 bases at V and 0 bases at J, with 12 bases between the two ends. Germline V gene sequence: CDR1 SGHVS, CDR2 FQNEAQ. This CDR3 is CASSLAETDFSNQPQHF. Here the CDR3 DNA reads TGTGCCAGCAGCTTAGCGGAGACAGATTTTAGCAATCAGCCCCAGCATTTT.

As DNA, the CDR3 is TGTGCCAGCAGGGAGGGTACTGGCTACGAGCAGTACTTC. Protein: CASREGTGYEQYF. This chain links TRBV6-5 with TRBJ2-7; D is perhaps TRBD2 (6 bases). Per the germline V gene, CDR1 is MNHEY and CDR2 is SVGAGI. This CDR3 contains 13 residues. Trimming stripped 6 bases from V and 3 bases from J, with 12 bases between.

This rearrangement joins TRBV28 to TRBJ2-2, with D tentatively TRBD2 (7 bases). V lost 2 bases and J 4 bases, leaving 11 bases between the germline ends. Germline assignment: CDR1 MDHEN and CDR2 SYDVKM. The CDR3 has 15 residues. DNA for the CDR3: TGTGCCAGCAGTTTAAGCGGGACACCCACCGGGGAGCTGTTTTTT. Its translation is CASSLSGTPTGELFF. Based on the CDR3 plus reference TRBV28 and TRBJ2-2, the full variable domain is DVKVTQSSRYLVKRTGEKVFLECVQDMDHENMFWYRQDPGLGLRLIYFSYDVKMKEKGDIPEGYSVSREKKERFSLILESASTNQTSMYLCASSLSGTPTGELFFGEGSRLTVL.

The chain employs TRBV29-1 and TRBJ2-7, with 12 nucleotides matching TRBD2. Germline CDR1 SQVTM, CDR2 ANQGSEA. V shed 4 bases and J 2 bases; nucleotides not matched to a gene: 0. The CDR3 has 13 amino acids. The CDR3 coding sequence is TGCAGCGTTGGGACTAGCGGGGCCTACGAGCAGTACTTC. Translating it yields CSVGTSGAYEQYF.

The rearrangement uses TRBV10-1 and TRBJ2-7, with D hard to call. CDR1 and CDR2 (germline): WNHNN, SYGVQD (reference sequence). The V gene lost 2 bases and the J gene lost 6 bases, with 11 bases spanning the gap. The CDR3 spans 13 residues. The CDR3 DNA sequence: TGCGCCAGCAGTGAGACCTTAGTTTCCGAGCAGTACTTC. The encoded protein is CASSETLVSEQYF.

This sequence joins TRBV5-6 and TRBJ2-1; TRBD2 aligns across 9 bases. The CDR3 is made up of 17 amino acids. Trimming at V came to 0 bases and at J to 6 bases, leaving 10 bases not matched to a gene. Per the germline V gene, CDR1 is SGHDT and CDR2 is YYEEEE. CDR3 region: CASSLEMAAGGPNEQFF. The DNA of the CDR3 is TGTGCCAGCAGCTTGGAGATGGCCGCGGGAGGGCCCAATGAGCAGTTCTTC.

The chain carries TRBV19 and TRBJ1-5; 11 nucleotides line up with TRBD1. Trimming removed 9 bases from V and 3 bases from J; junction bases left unmatched: 13. The CDR3 is made up of 17 amino acids. Germline lookup yields CDR1 LNHDA and CDR2 SQIVND (reference sequence). The CDR3 nucleotides are TGTGCCAGCGGACGTCCGGGACAGGGGGTCCCCAATCAGCCCCAGCATTTT. Translated, it gives CASGRPGQGVPNQPQHF.

V gene TRBV5-1 combines with J gene TRBJ2-2; TRBD1 matches at 8 bases. This CDR3 is 16 amino acids long. After removal of 0 bases from V and 7 bases from J, the junction contained 8 bases not matched to a gene. Germline assignment: CDR1 SGHRS and CDR2 YFSETQ. In DNA, the CDR3 is TGCGCCAGCAGCTTGGGACAGGGGAAGGGAATCGGGGAGCTGTTTTTT. This codes for CASSLGQGKGIGELFF.

This clone occurred many times. CDR3 in amino acids: CASSDSGEATDTQYF. The CDR3 DNA sequence: TGTGCCAGCAGTGACTCAGGGGAGGCCACAGATACGCAGTATTTT. The chain employs TRBV6-4 and TRBJ2-3; TRBD2 might be the D (6 bases). Germline V gene lookup returns CDR1 MRHNA and CDR2 SNTAGT. V was trimmed by 0 bases and J by 2 bases, leaving 9 bases between them. The CDR3 extends over 15 amino acids.

The V and J genes are TRBV7-9 and TRBJ2-6; 9 bases align to TRBD1. CDR1 SEHNR and CDR2 FQNEAQ come from the germline V gene (reference sequence). V shed 6 bases, J shed 4 bases, and the junction held 7 bases outside the gene matches. CDR3 length: 16 residues. This CDR3 is CASRPGTGSGANVLTF. The CDR3 DNA is TGTGCCAGCAGACCCGGGACAGGGTCCGGGGCCAACGTCCTGACTTTC.

The CDR3 DNA reads TGTGCCAGCAGCCCTAGTAGAAACACCATATATTTT. Its protein product is CASSPSRNTIYF. The chain carries TRBV28 and TRBJ1-3; D uncertain. Trimming pared 6 bases from V and 5 bases from J, leaving 8 bases between. Germline CDR1 and CDR2: MDHEN and SYDVKM. The CDR3 runs to 12 residues.

This chain connects TRBV5-6 to TRBJ2-1, with 10 nucleotides matching TRBD2. CDR1 SGHDT and CDR2 YYEEEE come from the germline V gene. After removal of 3 bases from V and 6 bases from J, the junction contained 9 bases not matched to a gene. The CDR3 length is 16 residues. The CDR3: CASSSRTSGMSNEQFF. CDR3 coding DNA: TGTGCCAGCAGCTCACGGACTAGCGGTATGAGCAATGAGCAGTTCTTC.

The gene calls are TRBV2 and TRBJ2-7; 11 positions match TRBD2. Germline CDR1 is SNHLY and CDR2 is FYNNEI. Trimming removed 9 bases from V and 2 bases from J; junction bases left unmatched: 12. The CDR3 has 16 amino acids. CDR3 coding DNA: TGTGCCAGTCGAGAACTACTAGCGGGGGATCCCTACGAGCAGTACTTC. This translates into CASRELLAGDPYEQYF.

The chain recombines TRBV7-9 with TRBJ1-1; D is perhaps TRBD1 (6 bases). With 11 bases removed from V and 7 bases from J, the gap between germline ends came to 26 bases. The CDR3 is 15 residues long. Germline values: CDR1 SEHNR, CDR2 FQNEAQ (reference sequence). The CDR3 DNA sequence: TGTGCCCCGGGTCTTTTCGGACAGCAGCGGAATGAAGCTTTCTTT. Translating it yields CAPGLFGQQRNEAFF.

The chain employs TRBV30 and TRBJ1-2; the D is unclear. Trimming took 1 base from V and 5 from J, leaving 11 bases between them. The CDR3 is 13 residues long. In germline, CDR1 is GTSNPN, CDR2 SVGIG (reference sequence). The CDR3 coding sequence is TGTGCCTGGAGTGAAGGAGTCTCTTATGGCTACACCTTC. Residues: CAWSEGVSYGYTF.

This CDR3 is CASGGLSGRYEQYF. CDR3 bases: TGTGCCAGTGGGGGTCTTAGCGGGAGGTACGAGCAGTACTTC. The V and J genes are TRBV11-2 and TRBJ2-7; 10 bases line up with TRBD2. The V gene's germline CDR1 is SGHAT and CDR2 FQNNGV. The CDR3 spans 14 residues. The junction had 9 bases not matched to a gene; V was cut back by 9 bases and J by 4 bases.

The rearrangement links TRBV30 to TRBJ2-1, with 12 bases lining up with TRBD2. The V gene end was trimmed by 5 bases and the J gene end by 6 bases; junction bases not matched to a gene: 2. The CDR3 has 13 residues. The V gene's germline CDR1 is GTSNPN and CDR2 SVGIG (reference sequence). CDR3 nucleotides: TGTGCCTGGGGGGGACTAGCGGGCAATGAGCAGTTCTTC. Residues: CAWGGLAGNEQFF.

The rearrangement uses TRBV2 and TRBJ1-5; 10 bases are a match to TRBD1. Trimming at V came to 4 bases and at J to 4 bases, leaving 7 bases not matched to a gene. In germline, CDR1 is SNHLY, CDR2 FYNNEI. This CDR3 has 16 amino acids. In DNA, the CDR3 is TGTGCCAGCAGTGCCAAACGACAGGGGGCGAATCAGCCCCAGCATTTT. Protein product: CASSAKRQGANQPQHF.

This chain connects TRBV6-4 to TRBJ1-4; TRBD1 aligns across 8 bases. Germline V gene lookup returns CDR1 MRHNA and CDR2 SNTAGT. The CDR3 extends over 17 amino acids. V shed 6 bases and J 7 bases; nucleotides not matched to a gene: 16. The CDR3 DNA reads as TGTGCCAGCAGCCTCCGGGACAGGATACCTAATTCTGAAAAACTGTTTTTT. Its translation: CASSLRDRIPNSEKLFF.

The chain carries TRBV19 and TRBJ2-7; D possibly corresponds to TRBD2 (5 bases). The CDR3 loop spans 14 amino acids. The germline V gene has CDR1 LNHDA and CDR2 SQIVND (reference sequence). V shed 1 base and J shed 0 bases, with 7 bases lying between them. The CDR3 sequence is CASSIAGSSYEQYF. The CDR3 coding sequence is TGTGCCAGTAGTATAGCGGGGAGCTCCTACGAGCAGTACTTC.

The V and J genes are TRBV7-9 and TRBJ1-4; D is unclear. This CDR3 contains 16 residues. CDR1 and CDR2 from the germline V gene are SEHNR and FQNEAQ (reference sequence). Between the trimmed V and J ends, which lost 1 base and 6 bases, there was a span of 15 bases. The CDR3 region has the DNA TGTGCCAGCAGCTTAGAAGGGCGGGCTCATCATGAAAAACTGTTTTTT. Translating gives CASSLEGRAHHEKLFF.